Below, one T cell receptor (beta chain) is given with its context. The record originates from a study of T cell changes during pregnancy in multiple sclerosis. Clones were read by immunoSEQ multiplex PCR, and TCRdb kept only the in-frame ones, dropping some. The table has about 36,000 clones, approximately 91% seen once; the top ten hold over 9%. The TCR comes from a female donor with multiple sclerosis, enrolled in a pregnancy study. This sample comprised CD8+ T cells from peripheral blood mononuclear cells, obtained in the third trimester of pregnancy.

The CDR3 sequence is CASSLGKAGGRTGELFF. The CDR3 coding sequence is TGTGCCAGCAGCTTAGGGAAGGCAGGGGGCAGGACCGGGGAGCTGTTTTTT. The genes are TRBV7-9 and TRBJ2-2; 8 bases are shared with TRBD1. Germline CDR1 and CDR2: SEHNR and FQNEAQ (reference sequence). The ends lost 1 base at V and 5 bases at J; junction bases unmatched: 9. The length of the CDR3 is 17 residues.